A few counts support the clone carrying this T cell receptor (beta chain). The sample originates from a study of beta chain features in type 1 diabetes. CDR3 length: 17 amino acids. V lost 0 bases and J 0 bases, leaving 12 bases between the germline ends. Per the germline V gene, CDR1 is MDHEN and CDR2 is SYDVKM. All of the isolated RNA was reverse transcribed, so expressed TCRB transcripts were sequenced. Libraries were prepared by immunoSEQ multiplex PCR; TCRdb keeps only in-frame clonotypes and omits some of them. The data contain hundreds of thousands of clones, 17% of them singletons. Sequenced: naive CD4+ T cells from blood. The TCR comes from a woman under 30 in good health. This chain uses TRBV28 with TRBJ2-1; no definite D call. The CDR3 is CASSLWWGASSYNEQFF. As DNA, the CDR3 is TGTGCCAGCAGTTTATGGTGGGGTGCGAGCTCCTACAATGAGCAGTTCTTC.